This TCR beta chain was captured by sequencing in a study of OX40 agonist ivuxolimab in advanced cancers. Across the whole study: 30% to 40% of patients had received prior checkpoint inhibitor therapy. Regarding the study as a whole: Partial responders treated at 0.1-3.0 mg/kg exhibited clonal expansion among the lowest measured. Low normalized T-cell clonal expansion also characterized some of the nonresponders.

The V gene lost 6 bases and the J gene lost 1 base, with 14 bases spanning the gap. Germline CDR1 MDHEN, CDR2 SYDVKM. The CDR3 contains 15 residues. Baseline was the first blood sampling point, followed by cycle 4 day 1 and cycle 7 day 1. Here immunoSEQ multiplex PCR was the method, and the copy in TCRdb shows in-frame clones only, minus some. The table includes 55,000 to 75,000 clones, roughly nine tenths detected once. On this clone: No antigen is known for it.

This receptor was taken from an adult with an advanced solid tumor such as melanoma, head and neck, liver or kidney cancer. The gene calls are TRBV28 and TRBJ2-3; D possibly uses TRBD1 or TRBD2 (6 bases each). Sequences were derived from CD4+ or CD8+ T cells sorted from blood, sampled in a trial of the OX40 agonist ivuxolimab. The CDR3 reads CASRRQEGGTDTQYF. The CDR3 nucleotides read TGTGCCAGCAGGCGACAGGAGGGGGGCACAGATACGCAGTATTTT. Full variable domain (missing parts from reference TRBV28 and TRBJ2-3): DVKVTQSSRYLVKRTGEKVFLECVQDMDHENMFWYRQDPGLGLRLIYFSYDVKMKEKGDIPEGYSVSREKKERFSLILESASTNQTSMYLCASRRQEGGTDTQYFGPGTRLTVL.